One sample yielded the 9 T cell receptor beta chains listed below, sequenced in a study of regulatory T cells in long-lasting Graves disease. The time point is: persistent/refractory GD, antithyroid drugs over 5 years with positive TRAb. RNA extracted from PBMCs served as the sequencing template. Building the TCR beta libraries relied on iRepertoire HTBI primers, and CDR3 regions underwent Arm-PCR. TCRdb re-called the multiplex PCR reads through MiXCR, storing one row per CDR3 protein. The table includes 300,000 to 500,000 distinct CDR3 sequences, around 21% detected once. Sequencing used peripheral blood mononuclear cells (PBMCs), obtained when the disease was refractory, from a patient treated with antithyroid drugs. Receptors originate from a female donor with Graves disease.

This chain uses TRBV30 with TRBJ1-2; D remains ambiguous. CDR3 length: 13 amino acids. V dropped 0 bases and J dropped 7 bases, with 12 bases sitting between them. Germline V lookup: CDR1 GTSNPN, CDR2 SVGIG (reference sequence). This chain's CDR3 is CAWSVEVVGGYTF. The CDR3 region has the DNA TGTGCCTGGAGTGTGGAGGTGGTGGGTGGCTACACCTTC.

This clonotype came up a few times. V and J are TRBV6-1 and TRBJ2-7, with a possible D match to TRBD2 (6 bases). V dropped 5 bases and J dropped 0 bases, with 11 bases sitting between them. Germline V CDR1 and CDR2: MNHNS, SASEGT. The CDR3 covers 14 residues. CDR3 amino acids: CASSRDFSSYEQYF. CDR3 in DNA: TGTGCCAGCAGTCGGGACTTTAGCTCCTACGAGCAGTACTTC.

This clonotype was seen only a few times. The conserved closing phenylalanine or tryptophan is absent in this CDR3, likely reflecting a read error. CDR3 protein: CSARGGLSSYNSPLHL. CDR3 bases: TGCAGTGCTAGGGGCGGCTTGAGCTCCTATAATTCACCCCTCCACCTT. The rearrangement links TRBV20-1 to TRBJ1-6, with no clear D. The length of the CDR3 is 16 residues. CDR1 and CDR2 from the germline V gene are DFQATT and SNEGSKA (reference sequence). V shed 3 bases and J shed 0 bases, with 12 bases lying between them.

The V and J genes are TRBV2 and TRBJ1-3, with a weak D call TRBD1 (6 bases). V dropped 5 bases and J dropped 0 bases, with 14 bases sitting between them. CDR1 and CDR2 (germline): SNHLY, FYNNEI. The CDR3 is made up of 16 amino acids. CDR3 in amino acids: CASSYTGTSSGNTIYF. CDR3 in DNA: TGTGCCAGCAGTTACACAGGGACCTCCTCTGGAAACACCATATATTTT. Full variable domain (rest looked up from reference TRBV2 and TRBJ1-3): EPEVTQTPSHQVTQMGQEVILRCVPISNHLYFYWYRQILGQKVEFLVSFYNNEISEKSEIFDDQFSVERPDGSNFTLKIRSTKLEDSAMYFCASSYTGTSSGNTIYFGEGSWLTVV.

V gene TRBV6-5 combines with J gene TRBJ1-2; D unclear. Trimming took off 2 bases at V and 7 bases at J, with 11 bases between the two ends. CDR3 length: 13 amino acids. Germline V CDR1 and CDR2: MNHEY, SVGAGI. Here the CDR3 DNA reads TGTGCCAGCAGTTACCCGATTGGGCGTGGCTACACCTTC. The encoded protein is CASSYPIGRGYTF.

In its sample, this clonotype was seen once. This may be a read error: a much more frequent sequence differs by one nucleotide. The chain recombines TRBV6-2 or TRBV6-3 with TRBJ2-5; D tentatively fits TRBD1 or TRBD2 (5 bases each). CDR3 size: 15 residues. With 5 bases removed from V and 8 bases from J, the gap between germline ends came to 21 bases. The V gene's germline CDR1 is MNHEY and CDR2 SVGEGT. The CDR3 nucleotides are TGTGCCAGCAGTGAACCTGGGGCAGAGGGCTCTACCCAGTACTTC. Its protein product is CASSEPGAEGSTQYF.

CDR3 in DNA: TGTGCCTCAAAGGCGCGGACAGGGCGGTCCGGGGAGCTGTTTTTT. This encodes CASKARTGRSGELFF. This chain links TRBV19 with TRBJ2-2, with 8 bases fitting TRBD1. This CDR3 has 15 residues. With 11 bases clipped from V and 6 bases from J, the junction kept 14 bases outside the gene matches. Germline CDR1 LNHDA, CDR2 SQIVND (reference sequence).

This chain uses TRBV20-1 with TRBJ2-1; the D is unclear. The CDR3 loop spans 10 amino acids. Germline-derived CDR1 and CDR2 are DFQATT and SNEGSKA (reference sequence). Trimming pared 3 bases from V and 7 bases from J, leaving 4 bases between. Here the CDR3 reads CSASWNEQFF. In nucleotides, the CDR3 is TGCAGTGCTAGTTGGAATGAGCAGTTCTTC.

The table lists this clonotype with many counts. This chain joins TRBV2 and TRBJ2-4; the D is unclear. In germline, CDR1 is SNHLY, CDR2 FYNNEI. The CDR3 contains 12 residues. Trimming took off 7 bases at V and 0 bases at J, with 4 bases between the two ends. This chain's CDR3 is CASNLAKNIQYF. DNA for the CDR3: TGTGCCAGCAACCTAGCCAAAAACATTCAGTACTTC.